The T cell receptor (beta chain) described here comes from a study of blood T cell repertoires in COVID-19. Repertoires were generated with immunoSEQ multiplex PCR, while TCRdb's copy carries only in-frame clones and drops some. Among roughly 230,000 clones listed, roughly 84% were seen once. Sequencing was carried out using PBMCs or T cells enriched from blood (not recorded which). This TCR was recovered from a woman aged 45-59 years who had been exposed to COVID-19.

Here the CDR3 reads CASSYGLAGANVLTF. CDR3 bases: TGTGCCAGCAGTTACGGCTTGGCTGGGGCCAACGTCCTGACTTTC. The chain uses TRBV6-5 and TRBJ2-6; D remains unclear. V was cut by 2 bases and J by 2 bases, with 7 bases left in between. Germline V gene lookup returns CDR1 MNHEY and CDR2 SVGAGI. This CDR3 region has 15 residues.